The 20 T cell receptor beta chains in this list originate from one sample, sequenced in a study of tumor-infiltrating lymphocytes in primary liver carcinoma. The roughly 19-32 mg bulk tissue piece was not sorted before simultaneous RNA and DNA extraction. With a constant-region primer, TCR beta cDNA was made from 400 to 550 ng of total RNA. Three-round nested multiplex PCR performed with slightly modified ARM-PCR produced the TCR beta libraries. A C-beta reverse primer was combined with TRBV1-TRBV30 forward primers in the first two PCR rounds, and each round had approximately 9 cycles. TCRdb analysed the multiplex PCR reads with MiXCR anew, one entry per CDR3 protein. The repertoire has approximately 76,000 distinct CDR3 sequences, about 64% of them found once; the top ten carry around 15%. What was sequenced was liver tumor tissue from sampling region 4. Described subset: tumor region T4, right-lateral pole. The receptors shown here come from a woman aged 55 to 70 with primary liver carcinoma and hepatitis B virus infection.

To note about this clonotype: In this CDR3 the conserved last residue, phenylalanine or tryptophan, is missing, so a read error is likely. The chain has TRBV20-1 and TRBJ2-7; 7 positions agree with TRBD2. J lost 3 bases, V lost 3 bases, and 2 bases had no gene match. CDR1 is DFQATT and CDR2 is SNEGSKA in the germline V gene (reference sequence). The CDR3 is made up of 12 amino acids. CDR3: CSARGGVYEQYL. CDR3 sequence (DNA): TGCAGTGCTAGGGGGGGGGTCTACGAGCAGTACCTC.

The chain combines TRBV5-1 with TRBJ2-7, with no clear D. Trimming cost V 5 bases and J 3 bases, with 6 bases left between them. The V gene's germline CDR1 is SGHRS and CDR2 YFSETQ. This CDR3 is built from 11 residues. The CDR3 coding sequence is TGCGCCAGCAGTACTTACTACGAGCAGTACTTC. Translating gives CASSTYYEQYF.

Remarks on this clonotype: It may be a read error: a sequence one base away is much more abundant. The J gene is TRBJ2-1, the V gene TRBV13, with 7 positions matching TRBD2. Germline V lookup: CDR1 PRHDT, CDR2 FYEKMQ (reference sequence). The CDR3 is 14 residues long. V lost 6 bases to trimming and J lost 4 bases; unmatched junction nucleotides: 6. CDR3 loop: CASSHRTRYNEQFF. CDR3 in DNA: TGTGCCAGCAGTCACAGGACTAGATACAATGAGCAGTTCTTC.

In regard to this clonotype: This may stem from a read error, because a much larger clone lies one nucleotide away. J is TRBJ2-7 and V is TRBV28, with D hard to call. The V end lost 8 bases, the J end lost 8 bases, and 16 bases lay between the germline ends. This CDR3 is built from 12 residues. CDR1 is MDHEN and CDR2 is SYDVKM in the germline V gene. In DNA form, the CDR3 reads TGTGCCAGCTGCCTCTTGGAAGACAAGCAGTACTTC. It encodes CASCLLEDKQYF.

Turning to this clonotype: A much larger clone differs from this one at a single base, so this may be a read error. The chain couples TRBV29-1 to TRBJ2-1, with TRBD2 as a possible D gene (6 bases). The CDR3 spans 14 residues. From germline, CDR1 is SQVTM and CDR2 ANQGSEA. The CDR3 region has the DNA TGCGGCGTTGGATCGCTATCGGGAGAGGGTGAGCAGTTCTTC. This codes for CGVGSLSGEGEQFF.

Comments on this clonotype: The CDR3 end shows no conserved phenylalanine or tryptophan, and so a read error is likely. Because the CDR3's place on the DNA is in doubt, the DNA is left out and the CDR3 is given as listed by TCRdb. The rearrangement uses TRBV12-3 or TRBV12-4 and TRBJ1-5; TRBD1, as called in the table, went unchecked against the DNA. The CDR3 has 13 residues if both end residues are counted. The CDR3 loop reads CASRTGSGQPQHY.

With regard to this clonotype: Here the CDR3 omits its conserved ending phenylalanine or tryptophan, so a read error is the likely source. This rearrangement joins TRBV29-1 to TRBJ2-3, with a tentative D call TRBD1 (5 bases). The CDR3 sequence is 12 residues long. V lost 1 base and J 7 bases, leaving 9 bases between the germline ends. Germline values: CDR1 SQVTM, CDR2 ANQGSEA. The CDR3 sequence is CSVEGGAYTQYL. The DNA of the CDR3 is TGCAGCGTTGAAGGGGGCGCATATACGCAGTATCTT.

About this clonotype itself: An end of the junction does not agree with germline; a read error may underlie this. The rearrangement links TRBV4-1 to TRBJ2-7; D unresolved. The CDR3 is made up of 14 amino acids. Germline CDR1 reads MGHRA; CDR2 reads YSYEKL. The CDR3 protein is CASSQPRTPYERYF. Written as DNA, the CDR3 is TGCGCCAGTAGCCAACCCAGGACCCCCTACGAGCGGTACTTC.

This clonotype has just one count. Because it lacks the conserved phenylalanine or tryptophan at the end, this CDR3 is likely a read error. The gene calls are TRBV6-5 and TRBJ2-5; D ambiguous. Trimming stripped 10 bases from V and 5 bases from J, with 23 bases between. CDR3 length: 15 residues. Germline lookup yields CDR1 MNHEY and CDR2 SVGAGI. The CDR3 bases are TGTGCCAATAGTTACTCTCATGACCTCGGGGAGACCCAGTACTAC. It codes for CANSYSHDLGETQYY.

Points on this clonotype: No conserved phenylalanine or tryptophan is present at the end of the CDR3, so a read error is the likely explanation. The chain uses TRBV28 and TRBJ2-3; TRBD1 might be the D (5 bases). Trimming took off 10 bases at V and 2 bases at J, with 16 bases between the two ends. CDR1 and CDR2 from the germline V gene are MDHEN and SYDVKM. The CDR3 length is 14 residues. The CDR3 nucleotides are TGTGCCACCTTAGAAAGGGGTATCACAGATACGCAGTATCTT. Amino acids: CATLERGITDTQYL.

Notes on this clonotype: At one end the junction does not follow the germline gene, possibly because of a read error. This chain connects TRBV30 to TRBJ2-1, with D possibly matching TRBD1 (6 bases). The CDR3 is made up of 13 amino acids. From germline, CDR1 is GTSNPN and CDR2 SVGIG (reference sequence). Here the CDR3 DNA reads TGTGCCTGGAAGGGGGATTTCTACGATGAGCAGTTCTTC. As protein: CAWKGDFYDEQFF. The full variable domain, in which reference TRBV30 and TRBJ2-1 provide the parts outside the CDR3, is SQTIHQWPATLVQPVGSPLSLECTVEGTSNPNLYWYRQAAGRGLQLLFYSVGIGQISSEVPQNLSASRPQDRQFILSSKKLLLSDSGFYLCAWKGDFYDEQFFGPGTRLTVL.

This clonotype came up many times. The chain uses TRBV5-5 and TRBJ1-1; D call uncertain. The germline gives CDR1 SGHKS, CDR2 YYEKEE (reference sequence). This CDR3 region has 13 residues. V was cut by 0 bases and J by 0 bases, with 3 bases left in between. The CDR3 nucleotides read TGTGCCAGCAGCTTGGACCTGAACACTGAAGCTTTCTTT. Translated: CASSLDLNTEAFF.

This clonotype was observed a few times. A much larger clone lies a single base off, so this may be a read error. This chain uses TRBV10-3 with TRBJ2-5, with D possibly matching TRBD2 (7 bases). Per germline, CDR1 ENHRY and CDR2 SYGVKD. The CDR3 is 15 amino acids. In DNA, the CDR3 is TGTGCCATCAGTGAAGCTGGGGGGGCCAGGCCGACCCAGAACTTC. Translating gives CAISEAGGARPTQNF.

This clonotype was recorded many times. The chain couples TRBV5-1 to TRBJ1-1; 9 bases fit TRBD1. V shed 4 bases and J 5 bases; nucleotides not matched to a gene: 3. This CDR3 comprises 13 residues. The V gene's germline CDR1 is SGHRS and CDR2 YFSETQ. The CDR3 protein is CASSIDRGTEAFF. The CDR3 DNA reads as TGCGCCAGCAGCATCGACAGGGGGACTGAAGCTTTCTTT. The entire variable domain, with the rest obtained from reference TRBV5-1 and TRBJ1-1, is as follows: KAGVTQTPRYLIKTRGQQVTLSCSPISGHRSVSWYQQTPGQGLQFLFEYFSETQRNKGNFPGRFSGRQFSNSRSEMNVSTLELGDSALYLCASSIDRGTEAFFGQGTRLTVV.

This clonotype was seen ten or more times. DNA of the CDR3: TGTGCCAGCAGCCAAGACCCGGGACACGGGAATTCACCCCTCCACTTT. Its translation: CASSQDPGHGNSPLHF. The V call is TRBV4-2, the J call TRBJ1-6; tentative D call: TRBD1 (6 bases). Deletions cut 0 bases from V and 7 bases from J, with 13 bases between. This CDR3 region has 16 residues. Germline CDR1 reads LGHNA; CDR2 reads YNFKEQ.

The chain links TRBV29-1 to TRBJ2-7; D gene unclear. The CDR3 loop spans 13 amino acids. The V end was cut by 7 bases, the J end by 7 bases, with 20 bases between. Germline V gene data show CDR1 as SQVTM and CDR2 as ANQGSEA. The CDR3 protein is CSAGNPRIGEQYF. In nucleotides, the CDR3 is TGCAGCGCCGGCAACCCCAGAATAGGGGAGCAGTACTTC.

The rearrangement links TRBV12-3 or TRBV12-4 to TRBJ1-1; TRBD1 might be the D (6 bases). The CDR3 extends over 17 amino acids. Trimming pared 6 bases from V and 1 base from J, leaving 21 bases between. This chain's CDR3 is CASRDRTDTIPNTEAFF. In DNA form, the CDR3 reads TGTGCCAGCAGAGATAGGACAGATACCATTCCGAACACTGAAGCTTTCTTT.

This clonotype was detected ten times or more. The V and J genes are TRBV24-1 and TRBJ2-1, with a possible D match to TRBD2 (6 bases). Germline V gives CDR1 KGHDR, CDR2 SFDVKD. Trimming stripped 4 bases from V and 4 bases from J, with 10 bases between. CDR3 size: 14 residues. The CDR3 protein is CATSDAGLYNEQFF. The CDR3 DNA follows: TGTGCCACCAGTGACGCGGGACTTTACAATGAGCAGTTCTTC.

This clonotype was recorded a few times. This could be a read error, since a much larger clone is one nucleotide away. The rearrangement links TRBV12-5 to TRBJ2-1, with 7 bases that match TRBD2. The V gene's germline CDR1 is LGHNT and CDR2 FRNRAP. After removal of 10 bases from V and 2 bases from J, the junction contained 8 bases not matched to a gene. The length of the CDR3 is 14 residues. The CDR3 nucleotides read TGTGCTAATGGGGGGGGTGGGCCCTACAATGAGCAGTTCTTC. It yields the protein CANGGGGPYNEQFF.

This clonotype appeared once. Relative to the germline gene, one junction end is altered; a read error may explain this. V and J are TRBV7-8 and TRBJ1-2, with 11 bases aligning to TRBD1. Per the germline V gene, CDR1 is SGHVS and CDR2 is FQNEAQ. The CDR3 sequence is 15 residues long. The DNA for the CDR3 is TGTGACAGCAGCTTAGATGGACAGGGGGCGAGTGGCTACACCTTC. It is translated as CDSSLDGQGASGYTF.